This TCR beta chain was retrieved from a study of T cell responses to AZD1222 COVID-19 vaccine. Study-wide background: Second-dose intervals near 4 or 12 weeks were combined.

Generated by immunoSEQ multiplex PCR, the TCRdb table keeps only in-frame clones and is missing some. Of 130,000 to 150,000 clones listed, 90% are singletons. Concerning this clone itself: As yet, its antigen is unknown.

The CDR3 length is 17 residues. CDR1 is MNHEY and CDR2 is SMNVEV in the germline V gene (reference sequence). V shed 4 bases and J shed 4 bases, with 20 bases lying between them. Overall study results and limits: Sampling captured repertoires only after the peak T cell response.

This clonotype was obtained from an adult in good health. The specimen comprised peripheral blood, sampled on day 0 of AZD1222 vaccination. The V and J genes are TRBV27 and TRBJ2-1; D may match TRBD1 or TRBD2 (6 bases each). The CDR3 sequence is CASSYAKTRGPYNEQFF. Here the CDR3 DNA reads TGTGCCAGCAGTTATGCGAAAACCCGGGGGCCATACAATGAGCAGTTCTTC.